The 27 T cell receptor beta chains reported below all come from one sample, sequenced in a study of blood T cells in healthy people across ages. Primers used in a second PCR of roughly 6 to 11 cycles were a sample-barcoded 5' primer and a J-beta primer mix. TCRdb ran MiXCR on the 5' RACE reads and lists one entry per CDR3 protein. The table lists approximately 690,000 distinct CDR3 sequences, around 41% of them singletons. The sample was blood. These receptors all come from a man older than 75 in good health.

The gene calls are TRBV4-1 and TRBJ2-1; 7 bases are shared with TRBD2. In germline, CDR1 is MGHRA, CDR2 YSYEKL. Germline trimming cut 10 bases from V and 5 bases from J; bases unmatched to any gene: 14. This CDR3 is built from 15 residues. The CDR3 loop is CATQLGSGPNNEQFF. CDR3 sequence (DNA): TGCGCCACCCAATTGGGTAGCGGGCCCAACAATGAGCAGTTCTTC.

This clonotype was seen a few times. The V gene is TRBV11-1, the J gene TRBJ2-5; TRBD2 aligns across 10 bases. CDR1 is SGHAT and CDR2 is FQDESV in the germline V gene (reference sequence). The V gene end was trimmed by 8 bases and the J gene end by 0 bases; junction bases not matched to a gene: 9. The length of the CDR3 is 16 residues. CDR3 loop: CASGPRLAGHQETQYF. CDR3 nucleotide sequence: TGTGCCAGCGGGCCCCGACTAGCGGGCCACCAAGAGACCCAGTACTTC. Supplemented by reference TRBV11-1 and TRBJ2-5, the full variable domain reads EAEVAQSPRYKITEKSQAVAFWCDPISGHATLYWYRQILGQGPELLVQFQDESVVDDSQLPKDRFSAERLKGVDSTLKIQPAELGDSAMYLCASGPRLAGHQETQYFGPGTRLLVL.

The chain couples TRBV20-1 to TRBJ1-1; 7 nucleotides align to TRBD1. Germline CDR1 reads DFQATT; CDR2 reads SNEGSKA (reference sequence). This CDR3 comprises 14 residues. Trimming at V came to 0 bases and at J to 4 bases, leaving 5 bases not matched to a gene. The CDR3 region is CSARDDRVGTEAFF. CDR3 nucleotides: TGCAGTGCTAGAGATGACAGGGTGGGCACTGAAGCTTTCTTT.

The chain combines TRBV20-1 with TRBJ2-1, with a possible D match to TRBD1 (6 bases). Germline loops: CDR1 DFQATT, CDR2 SNEGSKA (reference sequence). Trimming cost V 4 bases and J 11 bases, with 12 bases left between them. The CDR3 consists of 11 residues. The CDR3 spells CSANPQGQQFF. CDR3 coding DNA: TGCAGTGCTAACCCACAGGGACAGCAGTTCTTC.

In DNA, the CDR3 is TGCGCCAGCAGCCAAGTCACAGGGGGCAATTCACCCCTCCACTTT. Protein: CASSQVTGGNSPLHF. The V and J genes are TRBV4-1 and TRBJ1-6, with 9 bases fitting TRBD1. Trimming cost V 1 base and J 7 bases; bases outside gene matches: 2. Germline V gene sequence: CDR1 MGHRA, CDR2 YSYEKL. The CDR3 consists of 15 residues.

About this clonotype: This sequence may be a read error, since a much larger clone differs from it by one base. The rearrangement uses TRBV7-2 and TRBJ2-7, with D perhaps TRBD2 (7 bases). The CDR3 has 15 residues. With 1 base removed from V and 0 bases from J, the gap between germline ends came to 10 bases. Looked up from germline, CDR1 is SGHTA and CDR2 is FQGNSA. The DNA for the CDR3 is TGTGCCAGCAGCTTAGACGGGGGGCGCTCCTACGAGCAGTACTTC. Protein sequence: CASSLDGGRSYEQYF.

The J gene is TRBJ2-1, the V gene TRBV4-3, with TRBD1 as a possible D gene (5 bases). Germline V CDR1 and CDR2: LGHNA, YSLEER. There are 16 residues in the CDR3. V lost 1 base and J lost 2, with 12 bases in between. CDR3 sequence: CASSQGTQVTYNEQFF. The CDR3 DNA reads TGCGCCAGCAGCCAAGGGACACAGGTTACCTACAATGAGCAGTTCTTC.

In this sample, this clonotype turned up many times. The V and J genes are TRBV5-6 and TRBJ1-2; D remains unclear. Per germline, CDR1 SGHDT and CDR2 YYEEEE. The CDR3 consists of 15 residues. Trimming cost V 0 bases and J 2 bases, with 11 bases left between them. Here the CDR3 reads CASSLDGWQNYGYTF. The CDR3 DNA reads as TGTGCCAGCAGCTTGGATGGGTGGCAGAACTATGGCTACACCTTC.

This clonotype was seen at least ten times. The J gene is TRBJ2-3, the V gene TRBV2; D not resolved. Germline lookup yields CDR1 SNHLY and CDR2 FYNNEI. The CDR3 runs to 15 residues. Trimming left V 2 bases short and J 1 base short, with 10 bases between. The CDR3 DNA is TGTGCCAGCAGTGAACTCGTCCCCCGCACAGATACGCAGTATTTT. It encodes CASSELVPRTDTQYF.

The J gene is TRBJ2-7, the V gene TRBV6-2 or TRBV6-3, with 9 bases that match TRBD2. Unmatched junction bases numbered 11, after V lost 7 bases and J lost 7 bases. CDR1 is MNHEY and CDR2 is SVGEGT in the germline V gene. This CDR3 has 14 amino acids. The CDR3 loop is CASNAAGGAGEQYF. Here the CDR3 DNA reads TGTGCCAGCAACGCTGCGGGGGGGGCAGGTGAGCAGTACTTC.

CDR3 coding DNA: TGCGCCAGCAGCCAAGAGCCGGGACAGGGAATGTACTTC. Protein product: CASSQEPGQGMYF. J is TRBJ2-7 and V is TRBV5-1; 9 bases agree with TRBD1. Germline V CDR1 and CDR2: SGHRS, YFSETQ. The CDR3 length is 13 residues. Trimming cost V 4 bases and J 12 bases; bases outside gene matches: 11.

The chain recombines TRBV6-5 with TRBJ2-1; possibly TRBD1 for D (6 bases). CDR3 length: 17 amino acids. Between the trimmed V and J ends, which lost 5 bases and 0 bases, there was a span of 17 bases. The germline CDR1 and CDR2 sequences are MNHEY and SVGAGI. The CDR3 sequence is CASSHIGQRSSYNEQFF. CDR3 coding DNA: TGTGCCAGCAGTCACATCGGACAGAGAAGCTCCTACAATGAGCAGTTCTTC.

V gene TRBV6-6 combines with J gene TRBJ1-2, with 8 bases lining up with TRBD1. Trimming at V came to 5 bases and at J to 9 bases, leaving 17 bases not matched to a gene. In germline, CDR1 is MNHNY, CDR2 SVGAGI (reference sequence). The CDR3 has 16 residues. The CDR3 coding sequence is TGTGCCAGCAGTGGCCGGGACAGGTCTCCCCCTGCGAGCTACACCTTC. Residues: CASSGRDRSPPASYTF.

This clonotype has at least ten counts. The chain links TRBV29-1 to TRBJ1-2; D uncertain. Germline V lookup: CDR1 SQVTM, CDR2 ANQGSEA. The V gene lost 3 bases and the J gene lost 4 bases, with 9 bases spanning the gap. CDR3 length equals 12 residues. This CDR3 reads CSVDKGGYGYTF. DNA for the CDR3: TGCAGCGTTGATAAGGGTGGCTATGGCTACACCTTC.

The chain joins TRBV5-1 to TRBJ1-1; a weak D match, TRBD1 (6 bases). CDR3 length: 16 amino acids. Germline-derived CDR1 and CDR2 are SGHRS and YFSETQ. V lost 3 bases and J 0 bases, leaving 15 bases between the germline ends. The CDR3 coding sequence is TGCGCCAGCAGCTCCCAAGGGACAAAATTGAACACTGAAGCTTTCTTT. Translated, it gives CASSSQGTKLNTEAFF.

This clonotype showed up many times. CDR3 DNA sequence: TGCAGCGTATATAGTGGGGCAGATCAAGAGACCCAGTACTTC. Its translation: CSVYSGADQETQYF. The V gene is TRBV29-1, the J gene TRBJ2-5; tentatively, D is TRBD1 (5 bases). V was pared by 6 bases and J by 2 bases, with 16 bases between. Germline V gene lookup returns CDR1 SQVTM and CDR2 ANQGSEA. This CDR3 has 14 amino acids.

This chain uses TRBV5-1 with TRBJ2-1; no clear D gene. This CDR3 comprises 15 residues. Germline loops: CDR1 SGHRS, CDR2 YFSETQ. The germline V and J ends were trimmed by 0 bases and 5 bases, with 12 bases remaining between them. CDR3 in DNA: TGCGCCAGCAGCTTGGAGGGTGTGTCTAACAATGAGCAGTTCTTC. Encoded protein: CASSLEGVSNNEQFF.

V usage is TRBV5-1 and J usage is TRBJ2-7, with 8 bases identical to TRBD1. CDR3 size: 15 residues. The V and J ends lost 7 bases and 2 bases, in that order; junction bases with no gene match: 11. The germline gives CDR1 SGHRS, CDR2 YFSETQ. CDR3 in amino acids: CASGTSGTGAYEQYF. CDR3 bases: TGCGCCAGCGGAACATCCGGGACAGGCGCCTACGAGCAGTACTTC.

The V gene is TRBV20-1, the J gene TRBJ2-4; D is perhaps TRBD2 (7 bases). The CDR3 runs 18 residues. The V end was cut by 4 bases, the J end by 0 bases, with 22 bases between. Germline V lookup: CDR1 DFQATT, CDR2 SNEGSKA (reference sequence). In DNA, the CDR3 is TGCAGTGCTACCCCTGTGGGAGGGGGAGATATAGCCAAAAACATTCAGTACTTC. Residues: CSATPVGGGDIAKNIQYF.

This sequence joins TRBV7-2 and TRBJ2-7; 10 nucleotides align to TRBD2. V lost 1 base to trimming and J lost 1 base; unmatched junction nucleotides: 7. Germline CDR1 is SGHTA and CDR2 is FQGNSA. The CDR3 has 17 amino acids. CDR3 DNA: TGTGCCAGCAGCTTAGTGGCGGGACTAGCGATGTCCTACGAGCAGTACTTC. Translated: CASSLVAGLAMSYEQYF. Full variable domain (remainder filled in from reference TRBV7-2 and TRBJ2-7): GAGVSQSPSNKVTEKGKDVELRCDPISGHTALYWYRQSLGQGLEFLIYFQGNSAPDKSGLPSDRFSAERTGGSVSTLTIQRTQQEDSAVYLCASSLVAGLAMSYEQYFGPGTRLTVT.

This clonotype was counted between two and nine times. The junction shows a germline mismatch at one end, possibly a read error. The chain is built from TRBV20-1 and TRBJ2-3; 8 positions agree with TRBD2. CDR1 and CDR2 from the germline V gene are DFQATT and SNEGSKA (reference sequence). The CDR3 totals 15 residues. The CDR3 spells CSALSGSGVGDAQYF. As DNA, the CDR3 is TGCAGTGCCCTGAGCGGGAGCGGTGTGGGAGATGCGCAGTATTTT.

This clonotype has only a few counts. The V call is TRBV5-1, the J call TRBJ2-5; D is uncertain. Near its end, the DNA agrees better with TRBJ2-7, so the J call may be wrong. Germline V gene lookup returns CDR1 SGHRS and CDR2 YFSETQ. This CDR3 has 13 amino acids. The CDR3 sequence: CASSLGQVSEQYF. The DNA for the CDR3 is TGCGCCAGCAGCTTGGGGCAGGTGAGCGAGCAGTACTTC.

This chain uses TRBV5-1 with TRBJ1-2, with D unresolved. The germline V gene encodes CDR1 SGHRS and CDR2 YFSETQ. V lost 0 bases and J 4 bases, leaving 4 bases between the germline ends. CDR3 size: 12 residues. The CDR3 region is CASSLGAYGYTF. In DNA form, the CDR3 reads TGCGCCAGCAGCTTGGGGGCCTATGGCTACACCTTC.

This clonotype appeared a few times. This sequence joins TRBV9 and TRBJ2-7, with 10 bases fitting TRBD1. Per germline, CDR1 SGDLS and CDR2 YYNGEE. The CDR3 loop spans 14 amino acids. Trimming cost V 4 bases and J 7 bases; bases outside gene matches: 8. CDR3 amino acids: CASSTRDRGGEQYF. CDR3 bases: TGTGCCAGCAGCACCCGGGACAGGGGCGGGGAGCAGTACTTC.

The rearrangement joins TRBV20-1 to TRBJ1-1; D is unresolved. The CDR3 sequence is 14 residues long. V was shortened by 6 bases and J by 1 base, with 15 bases between the two germline ends. CDR1 and CDR2 from the germline V gene are DFQATT and SNEGSKA (reference sequence). CDR3 coding DNA: TGCAGTGCCCGCGGATATGAGGGGAACACTGAAGCTTTCTTT. Protein product: CSARGYEGNTEAFF.

The rearrangement uses TRBV12-3 or TRBV12-4 and TRBJ2-5, with a tentative D call TRBD2 (5 bases). With 6 bases removed from V and 6 bases from J, the gap between germline ends came to 20 bases. CDR3 length equals 15 residues. CDR3 residues: CASSPPEEARKTQYF. The DNA for the CDR3 is TGTGCCAGCAGCCCCCCCGAGGAGGCCCGTAAGACCCAGTACTTC.

This sequence joins TRBV10-3 and TRBJ2-3, with TRBD2 matching 9 bases. The CDR3 runs to 16 residues. With V trimmed by 2 bases and J by 0 bases, 3 bases remained unmatched. Germline V CDR1 and CDR2: ENHRY, SYGVKD. CDR3 in DNA: TGTGCCATCAGTGAGCAACTAGCGGGTAGCACAGATACGCAGTATTTT. This gives the protein CAISEQLAGSTDTQYF.